This TCR beta chain was identified during a study of T cells in localized non-small cell lung cancer. Data came from immunoSEQ multiplex PCR; TCRdb stores just in-frame clones and leaves some out. Counted here are tens of thousands of clones, approximately 91% occurring once; the ten biggest clones make up just under 30%. V shed 5 bases and J shed 6 bases, with 11 bases lying between them. The germline V gene encodes CDR1 KGHSH and CDR2 LQKENI. The CDR3 consists of 12 residues. This clone was counted a single time. V is TRBV18 and J is TRBJ2-7; D might be TRBD1 (6 bases). The sample was peripheral blood mononuclear cells, taken before any cancer treatment. This clonotype was obtained from an older male donor with stage II lung adenocarcinoma. CDR3 DNA sequence: TGTGCCAGCTCAAAGAACAGGGCCGAGCAGTACTTC. As protein: CASSKNRAEQYF.